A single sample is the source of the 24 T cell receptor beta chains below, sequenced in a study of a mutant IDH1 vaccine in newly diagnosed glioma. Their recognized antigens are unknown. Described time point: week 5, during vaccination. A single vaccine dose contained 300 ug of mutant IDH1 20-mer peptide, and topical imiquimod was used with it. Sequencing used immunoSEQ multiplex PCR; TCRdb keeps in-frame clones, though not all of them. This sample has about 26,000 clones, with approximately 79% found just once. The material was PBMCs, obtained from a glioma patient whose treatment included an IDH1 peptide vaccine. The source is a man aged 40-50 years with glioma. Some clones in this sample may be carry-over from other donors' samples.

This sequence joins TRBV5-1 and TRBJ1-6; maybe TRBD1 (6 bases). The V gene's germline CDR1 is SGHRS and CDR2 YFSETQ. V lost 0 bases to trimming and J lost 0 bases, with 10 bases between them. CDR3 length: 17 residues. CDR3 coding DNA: TGCGCCAGCAGCTTGGAGGGGGGTAGCTCCTATAATTCACCCCTCCACTTT. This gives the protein CASSLEGGSSYNSPLHF.

The CDR3 bases are TGTGCCAGCAGCTTAGAAACAGGGGGCGTCGTCTCTCGGACTGAAGCTTTCTTT. It translates to CASSLETGGVVSRTEAFF. The chain is built from TRBV7-9 and TRBJ1-1; TRBD1 aligns across 9 bases. Unmatched junction bases numbered 14, after V lost 1 base and J lost 5 bases. From germline, CDR1 is SEHNR and CDR2 FQNEAQ (reference sequence). The CDR3 consists of 18 residues.

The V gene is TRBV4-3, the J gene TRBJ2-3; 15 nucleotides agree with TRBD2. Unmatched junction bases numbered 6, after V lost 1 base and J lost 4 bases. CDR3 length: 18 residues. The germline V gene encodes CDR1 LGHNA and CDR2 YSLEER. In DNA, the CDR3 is TGCGCCAGCAGCCAAGCGGGACTAGCGGGGGGTAGCGCAGATACGCAGTATTTT. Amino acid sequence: CASSQAGLAGGSADTQYF.

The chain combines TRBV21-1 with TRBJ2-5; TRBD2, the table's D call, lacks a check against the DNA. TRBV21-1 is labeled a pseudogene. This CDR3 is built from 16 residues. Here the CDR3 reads CASSKERGAYQETQYF. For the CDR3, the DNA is TGTGCCAGCAGCAAAGAGCGGGGGGCCTACCAAGAGACCCAGTACTTC.

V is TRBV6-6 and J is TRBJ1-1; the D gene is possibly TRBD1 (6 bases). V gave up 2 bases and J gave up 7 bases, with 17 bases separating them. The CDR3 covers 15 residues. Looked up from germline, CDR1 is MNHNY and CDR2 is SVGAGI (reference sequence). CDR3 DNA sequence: TGTGCCAGCAGTTACCTGTCTGGGGGGCTCGATGAAGCTTTCTTT. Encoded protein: CASSYLSGGLDEAFF.

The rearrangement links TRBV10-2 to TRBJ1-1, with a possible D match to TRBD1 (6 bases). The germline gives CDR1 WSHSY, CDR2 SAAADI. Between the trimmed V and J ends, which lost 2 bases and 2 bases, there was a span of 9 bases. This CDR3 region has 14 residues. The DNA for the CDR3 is TGCGCCAGCAGTGAGAACAGGGACAACACTGAAGCTTTCTTT. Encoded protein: CASSENRDNTEAFF.

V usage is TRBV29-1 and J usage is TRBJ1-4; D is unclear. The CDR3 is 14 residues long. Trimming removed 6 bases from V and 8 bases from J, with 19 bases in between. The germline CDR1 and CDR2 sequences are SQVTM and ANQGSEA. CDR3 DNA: TGCAGCGTGACCACAGAGAACCAGGACGAAAAACTGTTTTTT. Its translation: CSVTTENQDEKLFF.

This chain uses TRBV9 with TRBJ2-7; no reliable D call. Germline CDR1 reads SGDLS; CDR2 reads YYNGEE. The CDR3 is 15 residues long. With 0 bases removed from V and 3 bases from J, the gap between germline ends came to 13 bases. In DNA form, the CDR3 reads TGTGCCAGCAGCGTAGGTCCCCAGGACGACTACGAGCAGTACTTC. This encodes CASSVGPQDDYEQYF.

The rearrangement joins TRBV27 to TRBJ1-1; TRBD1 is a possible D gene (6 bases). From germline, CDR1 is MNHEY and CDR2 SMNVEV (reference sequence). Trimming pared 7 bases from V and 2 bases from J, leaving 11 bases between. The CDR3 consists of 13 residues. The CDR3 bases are TGTGCCAGCACCAAGGACAGTAACACTGAAGCTTTCTTT. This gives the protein CASTKDSNTEAFF.

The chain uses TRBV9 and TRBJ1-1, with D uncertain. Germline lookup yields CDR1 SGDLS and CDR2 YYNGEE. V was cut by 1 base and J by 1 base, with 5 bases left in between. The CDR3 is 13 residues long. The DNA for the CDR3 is TGTGCCAGCAGCGTATCTCAGAACACTGAAGCTTTCTTT. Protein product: CASSVSQNTEAFF.

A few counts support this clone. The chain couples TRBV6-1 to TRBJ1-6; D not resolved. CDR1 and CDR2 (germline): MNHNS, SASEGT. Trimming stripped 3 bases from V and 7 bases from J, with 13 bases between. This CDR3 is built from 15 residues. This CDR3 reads CASSDIGSHNSPLHF. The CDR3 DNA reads TGTGCCAGCAGTGATATCGGGTCCCACAATTCACCCCTCCACTTT.

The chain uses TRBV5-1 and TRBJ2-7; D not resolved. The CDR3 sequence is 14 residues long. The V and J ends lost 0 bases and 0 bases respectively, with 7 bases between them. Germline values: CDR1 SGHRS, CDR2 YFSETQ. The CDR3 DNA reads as TGCGCCAGCAGCTTGGAACAGAGCTCCTACGAGCAGTACTTC. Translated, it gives CASSLEQSSYEQYF. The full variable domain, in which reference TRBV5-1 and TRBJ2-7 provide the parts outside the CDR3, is KAGVTQTPRYLIKTRGQQVTLSCSPISGHRSVSWYQQTPGQGLQFLFEYFSETQRNKGNFPGRFSGRQFSNSRSEMNVSTLELGDSALYLCASSLEQSSYEQYFGPGTRLTVT.

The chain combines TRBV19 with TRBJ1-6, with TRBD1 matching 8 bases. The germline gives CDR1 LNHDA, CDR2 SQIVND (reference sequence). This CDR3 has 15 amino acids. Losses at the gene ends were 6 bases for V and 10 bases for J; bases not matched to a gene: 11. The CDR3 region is CASSPGQGGQSPLHF. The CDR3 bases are TGTGCCAGTAGCCCTGGACAGGGTGGTCAGTCACCCCTCCACTTT. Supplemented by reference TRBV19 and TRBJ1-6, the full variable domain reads DGGITQSPKYLFRKEGQNVTLSCEQNLNHDAMYWYRQDPGQGLRLIYYSQIVNDFQKGDIAEGYSVSREKKESFPLTVTSAQKNPTAFYLCASSPGQGGQSPLHFGNGTRLTVT.

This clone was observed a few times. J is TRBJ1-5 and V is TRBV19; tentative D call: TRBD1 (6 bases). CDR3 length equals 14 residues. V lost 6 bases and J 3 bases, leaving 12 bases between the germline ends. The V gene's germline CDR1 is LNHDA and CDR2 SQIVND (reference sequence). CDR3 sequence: CASSFRQDNQPQHF. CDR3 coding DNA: TGTGCCAGTAGCTTTAGACAGGACAATCAGCCCCAGCATTTT.

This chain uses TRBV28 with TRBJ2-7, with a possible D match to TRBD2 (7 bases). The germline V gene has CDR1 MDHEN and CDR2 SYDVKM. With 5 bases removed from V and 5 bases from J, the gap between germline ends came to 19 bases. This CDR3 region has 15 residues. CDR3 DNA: TGTGCCAGCAGTCCTTTAGGGGGGGCTGGGAACGAGCAGTACTTC. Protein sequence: CASSPLGGAGNEQYF.

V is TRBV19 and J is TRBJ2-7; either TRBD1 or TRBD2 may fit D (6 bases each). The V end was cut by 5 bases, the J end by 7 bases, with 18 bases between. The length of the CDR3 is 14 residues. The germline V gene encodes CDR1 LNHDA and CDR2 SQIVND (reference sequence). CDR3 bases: TGTGCCAGTAGTCCCAGTGGGGGGCCCGGGGAGCAGTACTTC. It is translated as CASSPSGGPGEQYF.

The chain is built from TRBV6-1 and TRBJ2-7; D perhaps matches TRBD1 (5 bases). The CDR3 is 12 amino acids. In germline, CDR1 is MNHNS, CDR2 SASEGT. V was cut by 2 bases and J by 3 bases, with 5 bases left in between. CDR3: CASSERGYEQYF. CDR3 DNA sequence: TGTGCCAGCAGTGAAAGGGGCTACGAGCAGTACTTC.

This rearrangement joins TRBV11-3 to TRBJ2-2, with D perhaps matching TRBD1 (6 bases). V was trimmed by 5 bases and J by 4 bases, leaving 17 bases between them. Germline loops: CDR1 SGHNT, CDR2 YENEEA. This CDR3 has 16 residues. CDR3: CASSHIGQSSTGELFF. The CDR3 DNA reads TGTGCCAGCAGCCACATTGGACAGTCGAGCACCGGGGAGCTGTTTTTT.

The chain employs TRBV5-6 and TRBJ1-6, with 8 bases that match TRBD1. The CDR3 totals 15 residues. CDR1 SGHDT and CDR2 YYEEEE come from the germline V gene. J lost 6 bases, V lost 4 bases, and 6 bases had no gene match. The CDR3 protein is CASSPRDRPNSPLHF. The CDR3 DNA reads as TGTGCCAGCAGCCCCCGGGACAGGCCTAATTCACCCCTCCACTTT.

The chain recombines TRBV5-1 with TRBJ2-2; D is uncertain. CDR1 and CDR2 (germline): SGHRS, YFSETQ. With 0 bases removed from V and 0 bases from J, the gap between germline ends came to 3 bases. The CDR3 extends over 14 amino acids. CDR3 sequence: CASSLAPNTGELFF. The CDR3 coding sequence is TGCGCCAGCAGCTTGGCACCGAACACCGGGGAGCTGTTTTTT.

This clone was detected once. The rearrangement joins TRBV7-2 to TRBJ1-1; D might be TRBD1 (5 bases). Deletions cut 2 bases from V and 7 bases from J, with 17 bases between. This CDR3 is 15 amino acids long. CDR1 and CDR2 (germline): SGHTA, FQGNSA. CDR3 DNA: TGTGCCAGCAGCTTATCGCTGACAGATCCAATTGAAGCTTTCTTT. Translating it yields CASSLSLTDPIEAFF.

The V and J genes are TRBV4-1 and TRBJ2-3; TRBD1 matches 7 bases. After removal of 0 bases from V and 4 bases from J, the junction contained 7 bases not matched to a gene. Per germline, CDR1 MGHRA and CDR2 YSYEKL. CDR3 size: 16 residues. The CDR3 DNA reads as TGCGCCAGCAGCCAAGATCCAGGGGGTTCCCCAGATACGCAGTATTTT. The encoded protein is CASSQDPGGSPDTQYF.

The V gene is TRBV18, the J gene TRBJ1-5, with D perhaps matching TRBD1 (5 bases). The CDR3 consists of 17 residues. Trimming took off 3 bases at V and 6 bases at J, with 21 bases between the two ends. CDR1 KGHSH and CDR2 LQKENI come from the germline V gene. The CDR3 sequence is CASSPTGAGLGSQPQHF. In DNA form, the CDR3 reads TGTGCCAGCTCACCTACTGGGGCGGGCCTCGGGAGTCAGCCCCAGCATTTT. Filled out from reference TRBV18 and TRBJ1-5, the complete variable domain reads NAGVMQNPRHLVRRRGQEARLRCSPMKGHSHVYWYRQLPEEGLKFMVYLQKENIIDESGMPKERFSAEFPKEGPSILRIQQVVRGDSAAYFCASSPTGAGLGSQPQHFGDGTRLSIL.

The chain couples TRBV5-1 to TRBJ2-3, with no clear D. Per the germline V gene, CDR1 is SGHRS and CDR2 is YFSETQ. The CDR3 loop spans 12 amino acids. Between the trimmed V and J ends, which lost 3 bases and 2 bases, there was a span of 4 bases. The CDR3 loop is CASSYLTDTQYF. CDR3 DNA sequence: TGCGCCAGCAGCTACCTCACAGATACGCAGTATTTT.